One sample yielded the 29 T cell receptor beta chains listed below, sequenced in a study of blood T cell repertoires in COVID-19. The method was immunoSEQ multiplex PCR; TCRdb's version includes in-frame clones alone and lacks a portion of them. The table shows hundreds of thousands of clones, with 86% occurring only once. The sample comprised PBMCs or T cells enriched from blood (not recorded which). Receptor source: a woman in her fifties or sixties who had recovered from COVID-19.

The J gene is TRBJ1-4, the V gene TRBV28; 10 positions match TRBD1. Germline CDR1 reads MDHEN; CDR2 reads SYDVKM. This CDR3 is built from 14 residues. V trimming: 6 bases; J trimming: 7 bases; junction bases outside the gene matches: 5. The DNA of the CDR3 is TGTGCCAGCAGCCCGGACAGGGGGGTTGAAAAACTGTTTTTT. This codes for CASSPDRGVEKLFF.

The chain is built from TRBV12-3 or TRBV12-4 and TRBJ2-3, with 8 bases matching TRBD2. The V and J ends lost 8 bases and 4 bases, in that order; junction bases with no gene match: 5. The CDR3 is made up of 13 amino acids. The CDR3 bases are TGTGCCAGCCGACGGGGGGGTCCAGATACGCAGTATTTT. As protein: CASRRGGPDTQYF.

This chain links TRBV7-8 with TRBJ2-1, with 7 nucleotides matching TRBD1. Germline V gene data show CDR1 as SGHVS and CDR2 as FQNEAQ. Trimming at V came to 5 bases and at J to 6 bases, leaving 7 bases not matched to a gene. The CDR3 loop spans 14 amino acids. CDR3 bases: TGTGCCAGCAGCGTCAACAGGGGTGGCAATGAGCAGTTCTTC. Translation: CASSVNRGGNEQFF.

The CDR3 nucleotides are TGTGCCAGCAGCTTCGGAGGAACTGGAAACACCATATATTTT. It encodes CASSFGGTGNTIYF. The chain couples TRBV7-9 to TRBJ1-3, with no clear D. CDR1 and CDR2 (germline): SEHNR, FQNEAQ (reference sequence). The germline V and J ends were trimmed by 3 bases and 2 bases, with 8 bases remaining between them. The CDR3 length is 14 residues.

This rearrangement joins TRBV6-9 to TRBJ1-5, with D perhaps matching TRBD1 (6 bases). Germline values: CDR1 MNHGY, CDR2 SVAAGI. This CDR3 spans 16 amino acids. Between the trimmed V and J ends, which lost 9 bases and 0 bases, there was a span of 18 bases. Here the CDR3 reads CARKSTGLYSNQPQHF. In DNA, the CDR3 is TGTGCCAGAAAATCGACAGGCCTATATAGCAATCAGCCCCAGCATTTT.

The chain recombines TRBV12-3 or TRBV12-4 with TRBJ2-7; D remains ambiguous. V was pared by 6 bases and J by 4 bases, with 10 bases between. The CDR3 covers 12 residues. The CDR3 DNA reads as TGTGCCAGCAGCCCCGTCCTATACGAGCAGTACTTC. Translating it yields CASSPVLYEQYF.

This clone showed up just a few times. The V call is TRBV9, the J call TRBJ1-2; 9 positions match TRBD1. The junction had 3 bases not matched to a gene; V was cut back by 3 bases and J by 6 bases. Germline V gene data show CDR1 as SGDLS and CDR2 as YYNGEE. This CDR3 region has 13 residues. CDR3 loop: CASSGGQGDGYTF. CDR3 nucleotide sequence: TGTGCCAGCAGCGGGGGACAGGGTGATGGCTACACCTTC.

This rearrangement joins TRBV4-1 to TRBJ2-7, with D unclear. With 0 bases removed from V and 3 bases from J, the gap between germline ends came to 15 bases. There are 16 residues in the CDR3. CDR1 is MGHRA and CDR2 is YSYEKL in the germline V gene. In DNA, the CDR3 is TGCGCCAGCAGCCAAGATCCCAGCGAGAAGTACTACGAGCAGTACTTC. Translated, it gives CASSQDPSEKYYEQYF.

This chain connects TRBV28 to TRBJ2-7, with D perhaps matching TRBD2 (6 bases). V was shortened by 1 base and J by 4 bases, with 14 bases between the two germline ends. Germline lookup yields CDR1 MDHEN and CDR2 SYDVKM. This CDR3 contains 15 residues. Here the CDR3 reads CASSLSEGVRYEQYF. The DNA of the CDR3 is TGTGCCAGCAGTTTATCGGAGGGCGTTAGGTACGAGCAGTACTTC.

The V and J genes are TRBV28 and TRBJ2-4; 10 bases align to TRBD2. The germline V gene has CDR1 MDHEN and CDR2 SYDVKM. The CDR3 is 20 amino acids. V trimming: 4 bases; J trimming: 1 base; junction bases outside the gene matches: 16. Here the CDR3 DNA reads TGTGCCAGCAGTTCACCCGCCCTAGCGGGAGTGGAAACGGCCAAAAACATTCAGTACTTC. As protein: CASSSPALAGVETAKNIQYF.

The CDR3 DNA sequence: TGTGCCAGCAGGTTGGGACAGGGGGCAGATGAGCAGTTCTTC. It yields the protein CASRLGQGADEQFF. This chain uses TRBV27 with TRBJ2-1; 12 nucleotides line up with TRBD1. CDR3 length: 14 amino acids. Per the germline V gene, CDR1 is MNHEY and CDR2 is SMNVEV (reference sequence). J was trimmed by 8 bases and V by 6 bases; bases with no gene match: 5.

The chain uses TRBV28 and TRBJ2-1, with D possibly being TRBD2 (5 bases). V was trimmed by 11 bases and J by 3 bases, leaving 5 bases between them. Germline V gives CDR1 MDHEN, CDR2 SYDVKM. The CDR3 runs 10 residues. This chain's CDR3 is CAAGYNEQFF. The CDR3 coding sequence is TGTGCCGCGGGCTACAATGAGCAGTTCTTC.

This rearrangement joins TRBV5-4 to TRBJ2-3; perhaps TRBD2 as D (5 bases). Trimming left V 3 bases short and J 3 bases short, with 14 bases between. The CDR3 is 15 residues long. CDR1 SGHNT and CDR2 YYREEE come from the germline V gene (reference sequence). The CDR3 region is CASSSGISGTDTQYF. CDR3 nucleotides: TGTGCCAGCAGCTCCGGGATCTCCGGAACAGATACGCAGTATTTT.

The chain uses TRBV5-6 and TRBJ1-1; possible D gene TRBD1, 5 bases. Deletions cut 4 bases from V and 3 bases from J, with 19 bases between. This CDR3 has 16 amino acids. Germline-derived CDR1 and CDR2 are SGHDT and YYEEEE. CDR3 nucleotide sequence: TGTGCCAGCAGCGTCTACCGGGGCCGGGGGGACACTGAAGCTTTCTTT. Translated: CASSVYRGRGDTEAFF.

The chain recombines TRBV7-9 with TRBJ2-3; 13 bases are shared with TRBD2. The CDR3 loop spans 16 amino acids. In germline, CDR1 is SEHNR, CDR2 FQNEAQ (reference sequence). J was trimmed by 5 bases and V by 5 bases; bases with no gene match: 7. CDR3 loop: CASSLLAGGLVDTQYF. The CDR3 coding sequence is TGTGCCAGCAGCCTACTAGCGGGGGGGCTTGTAGATACGCAGTATTTT.

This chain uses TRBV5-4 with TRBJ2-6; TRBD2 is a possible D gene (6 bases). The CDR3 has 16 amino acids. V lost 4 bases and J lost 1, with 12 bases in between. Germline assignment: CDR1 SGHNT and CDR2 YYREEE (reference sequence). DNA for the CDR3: TGTGCCAGCAGCGGGGGAGGAGGTTCTGGGGCCAACGTCCTGACTTTC. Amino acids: CASSGGGGSGANVLTF.

CDR3 in amino acids: CASSLPQGGRTEAFF. CDR3 DNA: TGTGCCAGCAGCTTACCCCAGGGAGGGCGGACTGAAGCTTTCTTT. The chain joins TRBV7-2 to TRBJ1-1, with D possibly TRBD1 on 5 matching bases. V gave up 2 bases and J gave up 5 bases, with 15 bases separating them. The CDR3 is 15 amino acids. Germline CDR1 SGHTA, CDR2 FQGNSA. The variable domain in full, with the rest retrieved from reference TRBV7-2 and TRBJ1-1, is GAGVSQSPSNKVTEKGKDVELRCDPISGHTALYWYRQSLGQGLEFLIYFQGNSAPDKSGLPSDRFSAERTGGSVSTLTIQRTQQEDSAVYLCASSLPQGGRTEAFFGQGTRLTVV.

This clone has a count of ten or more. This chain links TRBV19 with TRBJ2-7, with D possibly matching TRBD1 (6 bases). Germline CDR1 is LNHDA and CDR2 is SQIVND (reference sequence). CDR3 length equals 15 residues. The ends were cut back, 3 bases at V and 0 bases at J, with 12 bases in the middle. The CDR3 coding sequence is TGTGCCAGTAGTATTAGAGGGGACACCTCCTACGAGCAGTACTTC. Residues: CASSIRGDTSYEQYF.

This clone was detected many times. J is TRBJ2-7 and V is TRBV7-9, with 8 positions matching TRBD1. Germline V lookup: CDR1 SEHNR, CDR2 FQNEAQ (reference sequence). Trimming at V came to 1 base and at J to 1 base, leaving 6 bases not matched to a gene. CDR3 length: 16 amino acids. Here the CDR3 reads CASSLVVTGGSYEQYF. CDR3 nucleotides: TGTGCCAGCAGCTTAGTGGTCACAGGGGGATCCTACGAGCAGTACTTC.

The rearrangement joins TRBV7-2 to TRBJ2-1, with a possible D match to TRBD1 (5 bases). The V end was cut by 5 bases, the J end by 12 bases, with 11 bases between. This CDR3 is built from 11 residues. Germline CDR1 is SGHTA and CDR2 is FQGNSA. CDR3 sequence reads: CASSLFQGQFF. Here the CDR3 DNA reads TGTGCCAGCAGCCTCTTCCAGGGGCAGTTCTTC.

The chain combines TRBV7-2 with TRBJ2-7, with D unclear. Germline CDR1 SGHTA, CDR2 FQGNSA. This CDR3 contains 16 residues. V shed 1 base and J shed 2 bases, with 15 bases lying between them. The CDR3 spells CASSLVLGLTTYEQYF. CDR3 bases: TGTGCCAGCAGCTTAGTTCTGGGCTTAACGACCTACGAGCAGTACTTC.

The CDR3 DNA is TGTGCCATCAGTGAGGGGCATTCTACCCTTAGCTCCTACAATGAGCAGTTCTTC. Residues: CAISEGHSTLSSYNEQFF. The chain uses TRBV10-3 and TRBJ2-1; D uncertain. V lost 2 bases and J 0 bases, leaving 17 bases between the germline ends. The CDR3 runs to 18 residues. Per germline, CDR1 ENHRY and CDR2 SYGVKD.

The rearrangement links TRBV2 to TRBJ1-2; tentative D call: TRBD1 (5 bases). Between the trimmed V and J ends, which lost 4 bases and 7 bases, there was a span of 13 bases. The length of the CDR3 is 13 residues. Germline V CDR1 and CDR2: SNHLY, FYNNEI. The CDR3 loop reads CASSVSRASGYTF. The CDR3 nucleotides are TGTGCCAGCAGTGTCAGCAGGGCATCTGGCTACACCTTC.

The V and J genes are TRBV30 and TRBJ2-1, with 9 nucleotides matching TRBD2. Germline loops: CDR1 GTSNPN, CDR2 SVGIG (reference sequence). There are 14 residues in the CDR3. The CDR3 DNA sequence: TGTGCTTGCCTGGGACTAGCCTTTACCGGTGAGCAGTTCTTC. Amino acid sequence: CACLGLAFTGEQFF.

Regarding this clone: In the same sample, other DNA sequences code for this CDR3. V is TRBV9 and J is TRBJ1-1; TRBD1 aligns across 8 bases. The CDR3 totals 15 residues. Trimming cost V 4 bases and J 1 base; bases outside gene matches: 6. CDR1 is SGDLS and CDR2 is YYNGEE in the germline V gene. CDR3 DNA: TGTGCCAGCAGCCCGAGACAGGGGTGGAACACTGAAGCTTTCTTT. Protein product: CASSPRQGWNTEAFF.

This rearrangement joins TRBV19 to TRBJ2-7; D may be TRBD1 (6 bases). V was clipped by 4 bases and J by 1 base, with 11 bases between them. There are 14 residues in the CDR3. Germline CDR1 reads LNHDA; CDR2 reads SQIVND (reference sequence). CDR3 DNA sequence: TGTGCCAGTAGTACAAACAGGGAATCCTACGAGCAGTACTTC. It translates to CASSTNRESYEQYF.

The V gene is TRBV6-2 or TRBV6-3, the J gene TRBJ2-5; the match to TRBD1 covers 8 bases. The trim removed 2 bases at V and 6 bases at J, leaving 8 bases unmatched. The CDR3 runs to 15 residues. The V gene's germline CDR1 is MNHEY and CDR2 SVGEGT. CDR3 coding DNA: TGTGCCAGCAGTTACGACCAGGGGGCGAGGAAGACCCAGTACTTC. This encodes CASSYDQGARKTQYF.

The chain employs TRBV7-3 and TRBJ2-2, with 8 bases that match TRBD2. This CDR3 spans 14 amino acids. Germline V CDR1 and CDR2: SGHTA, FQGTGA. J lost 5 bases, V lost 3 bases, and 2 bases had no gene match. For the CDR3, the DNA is TGTGCCAGCAGCTTCGGGACTAGTACCGGGGAGCTGTTTTTT. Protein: CASSFGTSTGELFF.

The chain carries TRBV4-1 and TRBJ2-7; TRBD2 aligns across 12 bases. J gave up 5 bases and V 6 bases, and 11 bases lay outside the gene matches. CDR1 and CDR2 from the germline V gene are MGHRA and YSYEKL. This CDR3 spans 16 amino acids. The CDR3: CASSSRPTSGSDEQYF. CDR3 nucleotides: TGCGCCAGCAGTTCCCGCCCGACTAGCGGGAGTGACGAGCAGTACTTC.